Each of the 15 T cell receptor beta chains below was sequenced from the same sample in a study of post-analysis software for immune sequencing data. Study findings and constraints: Among about 5 TRBV segments more frequent in patients than controls were TRBV5-6, TRBV5-1 and TRBV20-1.

These TCRs' antigens remain unknown. cDNA libraries for TCR beta contained unique molecular identifiers. TCRdb called the PCR reads again in MiXCR, with one record for every CDR3 protein. The sample comprises under 200,000 distinct CDR3 sequences, about 30% of which are singletons, and less than 4% rests with the top ten. The sequenced sample consisted of blood. The receptors come from a girl aged 2-17 years with multiple sclerosis.

This clonotype appeared a few times. The chain carries TRBV20-1 and TRBJ1-1; possible D gene TRBD1, 5 bases. Per germline, CDR1 DFQATT and CDR2 SNEGSKA (reference sequence). The CDR3 loop spans 13 amino acids. V shed 0 bases and J shed 4 bases, with 9 bases lying between them. CDR3 nucleotides: TGCAGTGCTAGAGATACAAGGGGCACTGAAGCTTTCTTT. Amino acids: CSARDTRGTEAFF.

The J gene is TRBJ1-1, the V gene TRBV20-1, with D possibly matching TRBD1 (5 bases). Germline CDR1 DFQATT, CDR2 SNEGSKA (reference sequence). This CDR3 region has 11 residues. V was trimmed by 6 bases and J by 11 bases, leaving 16 bases between them. The CDR3 sequence is CSAWGGSGAFF. In nucleotides, the CDR3 is TGCAGTGCATGGGGGGGGTCGGGGGCTTTCTTT.

This clonotype was counted a few times. V usage is TRBV6-8 and J usage is TRBJ2-1; 10 bases fit TRBD1. Germline loops: CDR1 MNHGY, CDR2 SAAAGT. This CDR3 comprises 17 residues. The V and J ends lost 4 bases and 5 bases, in that order; junction bases with no gene match: 11. CDR3 residues: CASSCIEDRGENNEQFF. Written as DNA, the CDR3 is TGTGCCAGCAGTTGCATTGAGGACAGGGGGGAGAACAATGAGCAGTTCTTC.

V and J are TRBV2 and TRBJ2-3; D unclear. V dropped 6 bases and J dropped 3 bases, with 13 bases sitting between them. This CDR3 is built from 14 residues. Per the germline V gene, CDR1 is SNHLY and CDR2 is FYNNEI. CDR3 DNA sequence: TGTGCCAGCAGAGTTAGGATAGTTACAGATACGCAGTATTTT. Translated: CASRVRIVTDTQYF. The full variable domain, its missing parts supplied by reference TRBV2 and TRBJ2-3, is EPEVTQTPSHQVTQMGQEVILRCVPISNHLYFYWYRQILGQKVEFLVSFYNNEISEKSEIFDDQFSVERPDGSNFTLKIRSTKLEDSAMYFCASRVRIVTDTQYFGPGTRLTVL.

This clonotype has more than one count but fewer than ten. This chain links TRBV5-1 with TRBJ2-1; D perhaps matches TRBD1 (5 bases). Germline loops: CDR1 SGHRS, CDR2 YFSETQ. The ends were cut back, 0 bases at V and 4 bases at J, with 14 bases in the middle. CDR3 size: 16 residues. The CDR3 is CASSLGDNPGYNEQFF. The CDR3 bases are TGCGCCAGCAGCTTGGGCGACAATCCAGGGTACAATGAGCAGTTCTTC.

V gene TRBV12-3 or TRBV12-4 combines with J gene TRBJ2-3; 7 bases line up with TRBD2. This CDR3 region has 14 residues. V was clipped by 6 bases and J by 13 bases; unmatched bases: 16. CDR3 DNA: TGTGCCAGCAGGACCTCGGGGGGAACAGATGCGGAGTATTTT. This gives the protein CASRTSGGTDAEYF.

The chain has TRBV6-5 and TRBJ2-7; TRBD1 aligns across 7 bases. Germline CDR1 MNHEY, CDR2 SVGAGI. Losses at the gene ends were 4 bases for V and 4 bases for J; bases not matched to a gene: 4. CDR3 size: 13 residues. CDR3 sequence (DNA): TGTGCCAGCAGTTTGACAGGGAAATACGAGCAGTACTTC. This sequence encodes CASSLTGKYEQYF.

In the case of this clonotype: This may be a read error, as it is one base from a much larger clone. This chain joins TRBV5-6 and TRBJ2-1; D possibly matches TRBD1 or TRBD2 (5 bases each). Trimming took off 2 bases at V and 3 bases at J, with 21 bases between the two ends. CDR1 and CDR2 (germline): SGHDT, YYEEEE. The CDR3 length is 18 residues. The CDR3 sequence: CASSFRFGTPSLYNEQFF. The CDR3 region has the DNA TGTGCCAGCAGCTTTCGGTTTGGGACCCCCTCTCTCTACAATGAGCAGTTCTTC.

The J gene is TRBJ2-1, the V gene TRBV6-5, with D perhaps TRBD1 (6 bases). The CDR3 is made up of 16 amino acids. Looked up from germline, CDR1 is MNHEY and CDR2 is SVGAGI. Trimming shortened V by 4 bases and J by 0 bases, and 13 bases separated the two germline ends. CDR3 protein: CASSFRGQRSYNEQFF. The CDR3 bases are TGTGCCAGCAGTTTCAGGGGCCAACGCTCCTACAATGAGCAGTTCTTC.

The chain uses TRBV7-8 and TRBJ2-5, with 11 bases lining up with TRBD2. With 4 bases clipped from V and 1 base from J, the junction kept 5 bases outside the gene matches. Germline CDR1 SGHVS, CDR2 FQNEAQ. CDR3 size: 16 residues. The CDR3 sequence is CASSSSLAGVQETQYF. DNA of the CDR3: TGTGCCAGCAGCTCCTCACTAGCGGGGGTCCAAGAGACCCAGTACTTC.

CDR3 coding DNA: TGCAGTGCTAGACCCCCGACAGGAGGAAATGGCTACACCTTC. As protein: CSARPPTGGNGYTF. The J gene is TRBJ1-2, the V gene TRBV20-1; maybe TRBD1 (6 bases). The germline gives CDR1 DFQATT, CDR2 SNEGSKA (reference sequence). The CDR3 is made up of 14 amino acids. The V end was cut by 2 bases, the J end by 6 bases, with 16 bases between.

In this sample, this clonotype turned up many times. The chain links TRBV12-3 or TRBV12-4 to TRBJ1-2; D is ambiguous. The ends were cut back, 8 bases at V and 4 bases at J, with 17 bases in the middle. The CDR3 covers 14 residues. CDR3 sequence (DNA): TGTGCCAGCGCCCCGAGCGGGGATCCCTATGGCTACACCTTC. It codes for CASAPSGDPYGYTF.

The sample holds many counts of this clonotype. The J gene is TRBJ1-1, the V gene TRBV29-1, with TRBD1 matching over 8 bases. Unmatched junction bases numbered 7, after V lost 6 bases and J lost 1 base. The germline gives CDR1 SQVTM, CDR2 ANQGSEA. This CDR3 has 14 residues. CDR3 loop: CSVCTGTGNTEAFF. CDR3 DNA sequence: TGCAGCGTCTGTACCGGGACAGGGAACACTGAAGCTTTCTTT.

The table lists this clonotype with many counts. The CDR3 spells CSARAGQGFGYGYTF. The CDR3 region has the DNA TGCAGTGCTAGAGCGGGACAGGGTTTCGGCTATGGCTACACCTTC. The chain links TRBV20-1 to TRBJ1-2; TRBD1 matches 9 bases. CDR3 size: 15 residues. The V segment lost 1 base and the J segment 4 bases; nucleotides outside the gene matches: 7. Germline V lookup: CDR1 DFQATT, CDR2 SNEGSKA (reference sequence).

This clonotype was recorded many times. The chain recombines TRBV20-1 with TRBJ2-6, with D possibly called TRBD1 or TRBD2 (7 bases each). This CDR3 has 17 residues. Deletions cut 6 bases from V and 0 bases from J, with 18 bases between. Per the germline V gene, CDR1 is DFQATT and CDR2 is SNEGSKA (reference sequence). CDR3 protein: CSATGEGSSSGANVLTF. The CDR3 coding sequence is TGCAGTGCAACAGGGGAGGGGAGTAGCTCTGGGGCCAACGTCCTGACTTTC.